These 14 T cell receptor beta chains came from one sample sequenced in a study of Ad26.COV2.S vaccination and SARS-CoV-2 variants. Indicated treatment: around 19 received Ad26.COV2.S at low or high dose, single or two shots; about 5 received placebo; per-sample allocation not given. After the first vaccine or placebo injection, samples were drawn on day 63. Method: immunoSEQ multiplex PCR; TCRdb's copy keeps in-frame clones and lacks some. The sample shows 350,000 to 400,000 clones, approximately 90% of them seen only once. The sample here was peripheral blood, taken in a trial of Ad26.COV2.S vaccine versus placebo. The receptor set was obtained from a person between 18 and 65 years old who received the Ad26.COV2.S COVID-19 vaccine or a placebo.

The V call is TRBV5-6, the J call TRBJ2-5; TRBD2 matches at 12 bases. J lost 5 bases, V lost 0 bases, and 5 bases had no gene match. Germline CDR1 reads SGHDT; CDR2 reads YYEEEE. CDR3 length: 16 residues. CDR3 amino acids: CASSLETSGSSETQYF. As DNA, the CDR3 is TGTGCCAGCAGCTTGGAGACTAGCGGGAGTTCGGAGACCCAGTACTTC.

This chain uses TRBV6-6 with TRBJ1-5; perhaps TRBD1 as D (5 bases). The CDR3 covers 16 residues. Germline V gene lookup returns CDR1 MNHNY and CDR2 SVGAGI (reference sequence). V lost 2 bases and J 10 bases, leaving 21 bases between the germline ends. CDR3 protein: CASSYGQGFQGSPQHF. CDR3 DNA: TGTGCCAGCAGTTACGGGCAGGGCTTCCAAGGTTCCCCCCAGCATTTT.

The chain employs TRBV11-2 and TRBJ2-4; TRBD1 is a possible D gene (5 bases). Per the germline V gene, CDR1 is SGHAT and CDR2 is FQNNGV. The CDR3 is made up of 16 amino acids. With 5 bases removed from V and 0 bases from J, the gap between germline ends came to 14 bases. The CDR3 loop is CASSPRTSQAKNIQYF. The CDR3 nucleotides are TGTGCCAGCAGCCCCCGGACAAGCCAAGCCAAAAACATTCAGTACTTC.

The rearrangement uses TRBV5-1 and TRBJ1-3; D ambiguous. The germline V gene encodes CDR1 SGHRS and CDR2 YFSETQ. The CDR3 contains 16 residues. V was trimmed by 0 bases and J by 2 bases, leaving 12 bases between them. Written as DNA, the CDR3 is TGCGCCAGCAGCTTGGGGGCAGGAATCACTGGAAACACCATATATTTT. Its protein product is CASSLGAGITGNTIYF.

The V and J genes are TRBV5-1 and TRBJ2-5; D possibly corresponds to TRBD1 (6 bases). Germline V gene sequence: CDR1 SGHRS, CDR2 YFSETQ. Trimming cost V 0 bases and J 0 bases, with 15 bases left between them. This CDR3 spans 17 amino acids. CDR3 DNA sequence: TGCGCCAGCAGCTTGGCCGGGGCAGGGACAAACCAAGAGACCCAGTACTTC. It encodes CASSLAGAGTNQETQYF.

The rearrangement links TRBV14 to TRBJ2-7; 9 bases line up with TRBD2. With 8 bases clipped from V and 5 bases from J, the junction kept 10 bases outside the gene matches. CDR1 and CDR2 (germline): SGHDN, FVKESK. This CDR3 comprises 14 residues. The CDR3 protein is CASGNLAGYDEQYF. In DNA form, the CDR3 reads TGTGCCAGCGGCAATCTAGCGGGATATGACGAGCAGTACTTC.

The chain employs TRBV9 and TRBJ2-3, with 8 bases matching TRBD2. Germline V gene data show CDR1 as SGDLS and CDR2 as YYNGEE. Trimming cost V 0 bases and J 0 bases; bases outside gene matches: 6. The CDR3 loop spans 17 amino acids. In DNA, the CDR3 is TGTGCCAGCAGCGTAGCTCCTAGCGGGCGTAGCACAGATACGCAGTATTTT. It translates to CASSVAPSGRSTDTQYF.

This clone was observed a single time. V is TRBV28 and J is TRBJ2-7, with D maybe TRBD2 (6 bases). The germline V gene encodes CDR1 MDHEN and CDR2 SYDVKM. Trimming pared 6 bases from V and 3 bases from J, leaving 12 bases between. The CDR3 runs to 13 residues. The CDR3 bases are TGTGCCAGCAGCCGGGAGTGGGACTACGAGCAGTACTTC. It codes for CASSREWDYEQYF.

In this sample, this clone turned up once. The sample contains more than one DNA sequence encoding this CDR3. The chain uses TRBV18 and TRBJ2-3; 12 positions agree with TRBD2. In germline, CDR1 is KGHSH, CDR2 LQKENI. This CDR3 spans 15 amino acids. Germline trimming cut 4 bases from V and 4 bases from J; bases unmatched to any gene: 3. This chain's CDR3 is CASSQLAGGADTQYF. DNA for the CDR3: TGTGCCAGCTCACAACTAGCGGGAGGAGCAGATACGCAGTATTTT. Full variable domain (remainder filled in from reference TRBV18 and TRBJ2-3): NAGVMQNPRHLVRRRGQEARLRCSPMKGHSHVYWYRQLPEEGLKFMVYLQKENIIDESGMPKERFSAEFPKEGPSILRIQQVVRGDSAAYFCASSQLAGGADTQYFGPGTRLTVL.

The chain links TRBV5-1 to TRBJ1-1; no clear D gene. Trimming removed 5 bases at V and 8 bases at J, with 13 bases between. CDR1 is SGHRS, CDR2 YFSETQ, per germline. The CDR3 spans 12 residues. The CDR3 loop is CASRTDGPEAFF. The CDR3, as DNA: TGCGCCAGCAGGACCGATGGTCCAGAAGCTTTCTTT.

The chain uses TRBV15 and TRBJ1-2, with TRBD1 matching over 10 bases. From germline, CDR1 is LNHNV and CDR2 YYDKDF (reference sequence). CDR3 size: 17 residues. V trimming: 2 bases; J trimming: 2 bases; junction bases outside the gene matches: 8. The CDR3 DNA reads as TGTGCCACCAGCAGAAATCCCGGGACAGGGGTCAACTATGGCTACACCTTC. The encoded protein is CATSRNPGTGVNYGYTF. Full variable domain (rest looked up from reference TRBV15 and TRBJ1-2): DAMVIQNPRYQVTQFGKPVTLSCSQTLNHNVMYWYQQKSSQAPKLLFHYYDKDFNNEADTPDNFQSRRPNTSFCFLDIRSPGLGDTAMYLCATSRNPGTGVNYGYTFGSGTRLTVV.

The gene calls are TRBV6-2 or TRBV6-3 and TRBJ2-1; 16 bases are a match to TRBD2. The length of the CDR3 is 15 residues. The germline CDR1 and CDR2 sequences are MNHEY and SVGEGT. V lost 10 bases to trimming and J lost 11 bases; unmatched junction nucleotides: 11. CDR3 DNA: TGTGCCATCAGACCTTCGGGACTAGCGGGAGGGAAGCAGTTCTTC. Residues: CAIRPSGLAGGKQFF.

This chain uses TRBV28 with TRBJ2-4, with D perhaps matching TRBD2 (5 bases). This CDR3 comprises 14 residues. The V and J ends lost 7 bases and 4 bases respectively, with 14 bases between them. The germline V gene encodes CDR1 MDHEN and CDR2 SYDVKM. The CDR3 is CASTQRGMKNIQYF. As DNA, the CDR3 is TGTGCCAGCACCCAAAGAGGGATGAAAAACATTCAGTACTTC.

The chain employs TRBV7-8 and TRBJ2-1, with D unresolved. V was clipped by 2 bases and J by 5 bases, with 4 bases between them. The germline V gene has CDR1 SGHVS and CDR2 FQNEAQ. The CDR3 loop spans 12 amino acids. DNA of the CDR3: TGTGCCAGCAGCTTATCGGACAATGAGCAGTTCTTC. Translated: CASSLSDNEQFF.